A selection of T cell receptor beta chains follows, all from one sample in a study of monozygotic twins with inflammatory bowel disease. For each CDR3 protein, TCRdb gives one entry from its re-call of the 5' RACE reads, without DNA. Its listing shows a few hundred thousand distinct CDR3 sequences. The sequencing input was blood. The receptors originated from a human donor with ulcerative colitis or Crohn's disease, or a healthy co-twin of an affected twin (not recorded which). Each CDR3 is given with its conserved first and last residue. Fields, in order: V gene, J gene, CDR3 protein.

TRBV5-6	TRBJ2-2	CAILPSAGSTGELFF
TRBV19	TRBJ1-4	CASTAGQGQATNEKLFF
TRBV4-3	TRBJ2-7	CASSLSLAGVSYEQYF
TRBV10-3	TRBJ2-6	CAISEPGTATISSGANVLTF
TRBV5-1	TRBJ1-1	CASSSDRQNTEAFF
TRBV19	TRBJ2-1	CASSIRGTNNEQFF
TRBV6-2/TRBV6-3	TRBJ1-1	CASSYSMGQGFNTEAFF
TRBV20-1	TRBJ1-2	CSARARNYGYTF
TRBV4-3	TRBJ2-7	CASSQDPGQTYEQYF
TRBV12-3/TRBV12-4	TRBJ1-6	CASTPTGDVNSPLHF